This T cell receptor (beta chain) was recorded in a study of regulatory T cells in long-lasting Graves disease. Comments on this clonotype: Its antigen is unidentified.

CDR3 regions were amplified by Arm-PCR using iRepertoire HTBI primers to build TCR beta libraries. TCRdb re-analysed the multiplex PCR reads in MiXCR, keeping a single row per CDR3 protein. The sample holds 300,000 to 350,000 distinct CDR3 sequences, 20% seen once. The V gene end was trimmed by 4 bases and the J gene end by 6 bases; junction bases not matched to a gene: 5. Germline V CDR1 and CDR2: MNHEY, SVGAGI. This CDR3 spans 14 amino acids. Time point noted: persistent/refractory GD, antithyroid drugs over 5 years with positive TRAb. After RNA was extracted from PBMCs, the TCR library was made from it. The study, taken as a whole, reports: Persistent Graves' patients had lower TCR diversity than newly diagnosed ones. New patients shared fewer public clonotypes (966) than persistent patients did (around 3,000). TRBV28, TRBJ1-2 and TRBJ2-5 emerged as the favored segments in persistent disease.

The source is a female donor with Graves disease. V and J are TRBV6-5 and TRBJ2-4; 8 positions agree with TRBD1. This specimen consisted of peripheral blood mononuclear cells (PBMCs), obtained when the disease was refractory, from a patient treated with antithyroid drugs. The CDR3 spells CASSSRTGLNIQYF. Written as DNA, the CDR3 is TGTGCCAGCAGTTCCAGGACAGGGTTAAACATTCAGTACTTC.